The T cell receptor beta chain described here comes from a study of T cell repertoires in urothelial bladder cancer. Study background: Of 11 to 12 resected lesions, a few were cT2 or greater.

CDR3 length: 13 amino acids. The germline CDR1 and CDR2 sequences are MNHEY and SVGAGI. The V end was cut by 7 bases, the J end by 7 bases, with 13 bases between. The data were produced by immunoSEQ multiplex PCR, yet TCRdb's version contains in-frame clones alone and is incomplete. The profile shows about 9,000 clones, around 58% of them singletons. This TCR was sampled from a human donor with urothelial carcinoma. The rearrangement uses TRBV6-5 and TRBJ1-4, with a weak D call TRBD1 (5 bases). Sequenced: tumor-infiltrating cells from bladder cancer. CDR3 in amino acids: CASKGGAGEKLFF. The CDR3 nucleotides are TGTGCCAGCAAGGGCGGGGCTGGTGAAAAACTGTTTTTT.